Here is one TCR beta chain with its context. The data belong to a study of blood T cell repertoires in COVID-19. TCRdb's copy holds only in-frame clones and misses some; the assay was immunoSEQ multiplex PCR. The data contain approximately 390,000 clones, approximately 87% of them seen just once; the ten biggest clones take up roughly a tenth. This study enrolled people aged roughly 18 to 90 from approximately 25 US geographic areas. CDR3 length equals 15 residues. Germline-derived CDR1 and CDR2 are SGHVS and FQNEAQ. Trimming took off 2 bases at V and 7 bases at J, with 14 bases between the two ends. This TCR derives from a woman aged 50 to 60 who had recovered from COVID-19. The sample comprised PBMCs or T cells enriched from blood (not recorded which). The chain combines TRBV7-8 with TRBJ1-4; D is possibly TRBD1 (5 bases). The CDR3 loop reads CASSLTLPGGEKLFF. CDR3 DNA: TGTGCCAGCAGCTTAACGCTGCCCGGGGGTGAAAAACTGTTTTTT.